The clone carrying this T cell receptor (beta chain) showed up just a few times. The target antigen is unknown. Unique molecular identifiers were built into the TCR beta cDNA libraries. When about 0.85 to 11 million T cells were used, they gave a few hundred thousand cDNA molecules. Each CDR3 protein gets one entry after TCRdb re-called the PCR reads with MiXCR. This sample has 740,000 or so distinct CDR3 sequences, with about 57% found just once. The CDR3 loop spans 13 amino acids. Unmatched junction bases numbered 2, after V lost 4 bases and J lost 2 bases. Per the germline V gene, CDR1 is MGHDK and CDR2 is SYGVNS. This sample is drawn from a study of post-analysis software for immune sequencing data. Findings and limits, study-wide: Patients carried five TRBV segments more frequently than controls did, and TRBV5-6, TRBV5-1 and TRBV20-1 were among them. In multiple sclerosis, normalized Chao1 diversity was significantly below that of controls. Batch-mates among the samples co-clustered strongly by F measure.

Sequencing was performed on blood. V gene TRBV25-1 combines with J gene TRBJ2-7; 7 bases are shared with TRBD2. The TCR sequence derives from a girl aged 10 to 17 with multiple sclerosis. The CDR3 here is CASSAGGAYEQYF. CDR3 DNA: TGTGCCAGCAGTGCGGGAGGTGCCTACGAGCAGTACTTC.